This TCR beta chain was documented in a study of shared clonotypes between healthy human individuals. Remarks on this clone: Its antigen is as yet unknown.

The data were produced by immunoSEQ multiplex PCR, yet TCRdb's version contains in-frame clones alone and is incomplete. The sample shows around 2.3 million clones, 90% to 96% of them seen only once. Study observations and caveats: The small donor group covered limited genetic and exposure diversity.

None of the donors, who were healthy HIV-negative adults, had recently had acute infections or vaccinations. Sample: naive CD4+ T cells sorted from blood. Subset indicated: CD45RA+ positively selected. This clonotype originated in a man aged 18 to 29 in good health.

The CDR3 DNA follows: TGTGCCAGCAGCTTGTACATGATTGGAGGACCGACAGAGCAGTTCTTC. It yields the protein CASSLYMIGGPTEQFF. The chain couples TRBV5-6 to TRBJ2-1; D possibly corresponds to TRBD2 (5 bases). The CDR3 covers 16 residues. V gave up 1 base and J gave up 10 bases, with 21 bases separating them. Germline V gene sequence: CDR1 SGHDT, CDR2 YYEEEE.